This T cell receptor (beta chain) was recorded in a study of CD8+CD57+ T cells in acquired aplastic anemia. The overall study: The DNA of sorted CD4+ and CD8+ cells averaged approximately 3.3 ug.

This clonotype was found many times. Template material for TCR beta VDJ and CDR3 profiling consisted of genomic DNA. TCRdb ran MiXCR on the reads and lists one entry per CDR3 protein. The sample consists of around 190,000 distinct CDR3 sequences, around 50% of them appearing once. Only patients with CD8+CD57+ cell expansion on flow cytometry were chosen for sequencing. Patients, without exception, had severe acquired aplastic anemia. The CDR3 is 12 amino acids. The V gene lost 5 bases and the J gene lost 3 bases, with 7 bases spanning the gap. The germline V gene has CDR1 SGHVS and CDR2 FQNEAQ. This chain connects TRBV7-8 to TRBJ1-1; D gene uncertain. Specimen: sorted CD4+, CD8+, or CD8+CD57+ T cells (not recorded which) from PBMCs. This TCR was recovered from a human donor with aplastic anemia. CDR3: CASSETYTEAFF. The DNA for the CDR3 is TGTGCCAGCAGCGAGACCTACACTGAAGCTTTCTTT.